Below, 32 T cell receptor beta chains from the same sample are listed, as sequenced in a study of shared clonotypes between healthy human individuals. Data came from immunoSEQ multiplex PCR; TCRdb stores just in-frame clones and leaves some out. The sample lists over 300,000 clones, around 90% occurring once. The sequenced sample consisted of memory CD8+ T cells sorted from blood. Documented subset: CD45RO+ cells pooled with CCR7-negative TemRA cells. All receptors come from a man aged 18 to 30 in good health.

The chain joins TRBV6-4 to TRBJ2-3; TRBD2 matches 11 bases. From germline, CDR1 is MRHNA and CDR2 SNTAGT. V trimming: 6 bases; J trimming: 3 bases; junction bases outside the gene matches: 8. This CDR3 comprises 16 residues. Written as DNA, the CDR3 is TGTGCCAGCAGCCGACTTAGCGGGGGGGCGACAGATACGCAGTATTTT. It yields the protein CASSRLSGGATDTQYF.

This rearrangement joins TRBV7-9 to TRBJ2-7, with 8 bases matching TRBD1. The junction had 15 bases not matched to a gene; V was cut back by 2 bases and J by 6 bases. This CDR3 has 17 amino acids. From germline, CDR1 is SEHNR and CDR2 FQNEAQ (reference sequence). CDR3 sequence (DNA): TGTGCCAGCAGCTTATCAACGGCTGGGGACAGGTCGGGCGAGCAGTACTTC. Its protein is CASSLSTAGDRSGEQYF.

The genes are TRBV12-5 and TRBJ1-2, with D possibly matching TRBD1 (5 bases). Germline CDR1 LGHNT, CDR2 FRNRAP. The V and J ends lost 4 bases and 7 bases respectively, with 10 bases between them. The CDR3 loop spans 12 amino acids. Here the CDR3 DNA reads TGTGCTAGTGGTTCCCCCGGGGGTGGCTACACCTTC. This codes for CASGSPGGGYTF.

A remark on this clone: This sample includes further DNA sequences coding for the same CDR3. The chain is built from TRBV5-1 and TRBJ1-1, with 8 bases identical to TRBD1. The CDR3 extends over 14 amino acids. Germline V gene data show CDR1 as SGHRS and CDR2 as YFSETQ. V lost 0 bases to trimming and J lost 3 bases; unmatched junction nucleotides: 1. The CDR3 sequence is CASSLGQGYTEAFF. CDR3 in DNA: TGCGCCAGCAGCTTGGGACAGGGGTACACTGAAGCTTTCTTT.

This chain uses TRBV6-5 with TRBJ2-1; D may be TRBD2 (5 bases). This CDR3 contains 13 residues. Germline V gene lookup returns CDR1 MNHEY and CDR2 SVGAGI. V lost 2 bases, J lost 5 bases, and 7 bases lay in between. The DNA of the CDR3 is TGTGCCAGCAGTTACCCGGGAAACAATGAGCAGTTCTTC. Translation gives CASSYPGNNEQFF.

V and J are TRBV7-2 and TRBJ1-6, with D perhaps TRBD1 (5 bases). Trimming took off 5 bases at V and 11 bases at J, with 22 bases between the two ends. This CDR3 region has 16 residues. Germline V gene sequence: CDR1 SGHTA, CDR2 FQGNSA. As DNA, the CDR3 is TGTGCCAGCAGCAATCACCGGGACGGGCCTCAACCACCCCTCCACTTT. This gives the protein CASSNHRDGPQPPLHF.

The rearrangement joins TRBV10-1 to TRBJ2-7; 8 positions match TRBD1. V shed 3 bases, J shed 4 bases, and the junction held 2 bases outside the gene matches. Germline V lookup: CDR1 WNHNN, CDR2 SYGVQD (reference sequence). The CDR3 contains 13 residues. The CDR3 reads CASSDDRGYEQYF. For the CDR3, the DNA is TGCGCCAGCAGTGACGACAGGGGTTACGAGCAGTACTTC.

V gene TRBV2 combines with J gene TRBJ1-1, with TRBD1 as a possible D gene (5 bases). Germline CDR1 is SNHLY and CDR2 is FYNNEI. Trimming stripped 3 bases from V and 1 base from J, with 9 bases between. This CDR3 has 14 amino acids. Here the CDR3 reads CASSERGTNTEAFF. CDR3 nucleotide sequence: TGTGCCAGCAGTGAGAGGGGAACGAACACTGAAGCTTTCTTT.

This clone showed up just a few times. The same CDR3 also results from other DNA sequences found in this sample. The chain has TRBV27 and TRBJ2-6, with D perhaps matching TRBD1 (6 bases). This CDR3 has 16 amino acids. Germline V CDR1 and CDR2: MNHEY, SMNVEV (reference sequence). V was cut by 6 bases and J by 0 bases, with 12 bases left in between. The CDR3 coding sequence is TGTGCCAGCAGCCTTACAGGGTCCTCTGGGGCCAACGTCCTGACTTTC. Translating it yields CASSLTGSSGANVLTF. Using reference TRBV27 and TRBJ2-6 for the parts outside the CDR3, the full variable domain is EAQVTQNPRYLITVTGKKLTVTCSQNMNHEYMSWYRQDPGLGLRQIYYSMNVEVTDKGDVPEGYKVSRKEKRNFPLILESPSPNQTSLYFCASSLTGSSGANVLTFGAGSRLTVL.

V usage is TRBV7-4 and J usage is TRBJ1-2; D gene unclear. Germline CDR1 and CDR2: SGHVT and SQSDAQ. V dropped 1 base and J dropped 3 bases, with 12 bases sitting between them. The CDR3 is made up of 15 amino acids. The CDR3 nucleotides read TGTGCCAGCAGCTTAGGAGGGATCCCCCACTATGGCTACACCTTC. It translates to CASSLGGIPHYGYTF.

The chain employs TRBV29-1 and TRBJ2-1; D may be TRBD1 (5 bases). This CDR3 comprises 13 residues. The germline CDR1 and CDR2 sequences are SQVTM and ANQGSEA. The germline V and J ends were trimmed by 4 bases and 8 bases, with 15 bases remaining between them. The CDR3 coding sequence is TGCAGCGTTGGGGCAGGGCTCGGCTATGAGCAGTTCTTC. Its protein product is CSVGAGLGYEQFF.

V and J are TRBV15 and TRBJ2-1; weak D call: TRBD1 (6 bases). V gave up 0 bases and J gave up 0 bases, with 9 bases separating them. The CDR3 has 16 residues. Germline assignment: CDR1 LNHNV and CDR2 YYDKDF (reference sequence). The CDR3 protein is CATSRDQGSSYNEQFF. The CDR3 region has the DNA TGTGCCACCAGCAGAGATCAGGGGAGCTCCTACAATGAGCAGTTCTTC.

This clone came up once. The chain's CDR3 is CASSPDSYQETQYF. CDR3 DNA: TGTGCCAGTAGCCCGGACAGTTACCAAGAGACCCAGTACTTC. This chain connects TRBV19 to TRBJ2-5, with a weak D call TRBD1 (6 bases). The germline V and J ends were trimmed by 6 bases and 0 bases, with 11 bases remaining between them. CDR1 LNHDA and CDR2 SQIVND come from the germline V gene (reference sequence). CDR3 length: 14 amino acids.

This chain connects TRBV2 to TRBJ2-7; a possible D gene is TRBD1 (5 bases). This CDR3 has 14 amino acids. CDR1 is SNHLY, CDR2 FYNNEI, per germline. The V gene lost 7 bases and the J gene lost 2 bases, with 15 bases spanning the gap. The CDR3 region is CASTGLGPTYEQYF. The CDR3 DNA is TGTGCCAGCACCGGATTGGGGCCAACCTACGAGCAGTACTTC.

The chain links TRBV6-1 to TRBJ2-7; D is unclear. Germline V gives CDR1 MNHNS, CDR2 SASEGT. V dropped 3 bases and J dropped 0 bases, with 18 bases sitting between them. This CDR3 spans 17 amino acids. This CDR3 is CASSEYGPEAGSYEQYF. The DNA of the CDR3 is TGTGCCAGCAGTGAGTATGGCCCCGAGGCCGGCTCCTACGAGCAGTACTTC.

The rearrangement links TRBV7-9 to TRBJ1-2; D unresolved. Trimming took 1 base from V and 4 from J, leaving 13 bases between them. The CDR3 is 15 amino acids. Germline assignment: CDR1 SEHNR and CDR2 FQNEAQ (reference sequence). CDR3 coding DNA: TGTGCCAGCAGCTTAGGTGCTCCGGCGCTCTATGGCTACACCTTC. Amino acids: CASSLGAPALYGYTF. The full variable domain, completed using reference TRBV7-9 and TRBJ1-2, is DTGVSQNPRHKITKRGQNVTFRCDPISEHNRLYWYRQTLGQGPEFLTYFQNEAQLEKSRLLSDRFSAERPKGSFSTLEIQRTEQGDSAMYLCASSLGAPALYGYTFGSGTRLTVV.

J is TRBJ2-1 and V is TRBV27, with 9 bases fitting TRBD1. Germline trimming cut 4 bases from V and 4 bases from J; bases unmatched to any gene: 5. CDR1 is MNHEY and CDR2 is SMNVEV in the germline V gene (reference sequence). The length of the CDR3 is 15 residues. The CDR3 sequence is CASSSRQGDYNEQFF. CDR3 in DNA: TGTGCCAGCAGTTCCCGACAGGGGGATTACAATGAGCAGTTCTTC.

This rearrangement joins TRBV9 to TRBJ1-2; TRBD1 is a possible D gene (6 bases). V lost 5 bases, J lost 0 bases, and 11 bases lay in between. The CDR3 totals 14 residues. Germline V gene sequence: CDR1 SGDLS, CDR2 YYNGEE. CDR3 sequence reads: CASREGGPNYGYTF. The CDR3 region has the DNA TGTGCCAGCAGAGAGGGGGGCCCTAACTATGGCTACACCTTC.

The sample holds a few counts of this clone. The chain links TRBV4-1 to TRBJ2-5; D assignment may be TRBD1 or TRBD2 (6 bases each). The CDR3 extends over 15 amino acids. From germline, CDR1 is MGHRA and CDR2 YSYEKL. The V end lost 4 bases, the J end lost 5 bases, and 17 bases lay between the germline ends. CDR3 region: CASSPGRGEWETQYF. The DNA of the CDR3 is TGCGCCAGCAGCCCGGGTAGGGGGGAGTGGGAGACCCAGTACTTC.

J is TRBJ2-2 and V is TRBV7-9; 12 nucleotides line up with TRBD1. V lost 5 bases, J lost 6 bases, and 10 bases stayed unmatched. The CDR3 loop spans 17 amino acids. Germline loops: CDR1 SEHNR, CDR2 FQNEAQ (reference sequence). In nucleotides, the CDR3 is TGTGCCAGCAGCGGGACAGGGGGCGCGGGGACAGCCGGGGAGCTGTTTTTT. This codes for CASSGTGGAGTAGELFF.

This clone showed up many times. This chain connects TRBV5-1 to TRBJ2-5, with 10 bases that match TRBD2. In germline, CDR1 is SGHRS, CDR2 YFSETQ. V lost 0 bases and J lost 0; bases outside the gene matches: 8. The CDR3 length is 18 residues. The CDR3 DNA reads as TGCGCCAGCAGCTTGGGGCTAGCGGGGGATACCTACCAAGAGACCCAGTACTTC. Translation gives CASSLGLAGDTYQETQYF.

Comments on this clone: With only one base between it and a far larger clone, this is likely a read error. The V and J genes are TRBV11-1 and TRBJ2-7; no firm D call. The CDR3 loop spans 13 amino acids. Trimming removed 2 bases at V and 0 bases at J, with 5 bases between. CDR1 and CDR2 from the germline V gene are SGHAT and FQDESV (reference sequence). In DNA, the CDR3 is TGTGCCAGCAGCTTACAGACCTCCTACGAGCAGTACTTC. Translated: CASSLQTSYEQYF.

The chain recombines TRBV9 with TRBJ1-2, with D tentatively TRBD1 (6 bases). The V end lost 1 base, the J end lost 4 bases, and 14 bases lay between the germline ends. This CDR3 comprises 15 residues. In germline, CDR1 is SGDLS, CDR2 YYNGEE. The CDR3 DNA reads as TGTGCCAGCAGCGTATTCGGGGGGCTCGGCTATGGCTACACCTTC. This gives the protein CASSVFGGLGYGYTF.

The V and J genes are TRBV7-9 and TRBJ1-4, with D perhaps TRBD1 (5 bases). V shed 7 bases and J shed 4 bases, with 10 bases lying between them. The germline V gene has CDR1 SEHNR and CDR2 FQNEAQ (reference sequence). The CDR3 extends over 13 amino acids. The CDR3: CASKGPINEKLFF. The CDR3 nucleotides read TGTGCCAGCAAGGGACCGATTAATGAAAAACTGTTTTTT.

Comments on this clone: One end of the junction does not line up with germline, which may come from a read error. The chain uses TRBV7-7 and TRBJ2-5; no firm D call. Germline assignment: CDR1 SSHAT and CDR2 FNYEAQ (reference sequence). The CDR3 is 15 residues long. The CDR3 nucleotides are TGTGCTAGCAGCTCTGGAACTTTATCCCGAGAGACCCAGTACTTC. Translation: CASSSGTLSRETQYF.

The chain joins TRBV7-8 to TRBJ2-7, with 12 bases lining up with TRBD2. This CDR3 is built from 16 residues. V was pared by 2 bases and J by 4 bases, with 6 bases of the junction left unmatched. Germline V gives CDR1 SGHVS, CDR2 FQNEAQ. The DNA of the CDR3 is TGTGCCAGCAGCTTACCCAGACTAGCGGGGGCTTACGAGCAGTACTTC. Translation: CASSLPRLAGAYEQYF.

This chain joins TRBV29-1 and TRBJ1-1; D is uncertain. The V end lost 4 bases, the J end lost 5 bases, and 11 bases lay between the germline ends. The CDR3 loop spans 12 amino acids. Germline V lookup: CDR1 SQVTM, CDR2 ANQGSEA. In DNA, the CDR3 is TGCAGCGTTGGCGGAGGACGGACTGAAGCTTTCTTT. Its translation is CSVGGGRTEAFF.

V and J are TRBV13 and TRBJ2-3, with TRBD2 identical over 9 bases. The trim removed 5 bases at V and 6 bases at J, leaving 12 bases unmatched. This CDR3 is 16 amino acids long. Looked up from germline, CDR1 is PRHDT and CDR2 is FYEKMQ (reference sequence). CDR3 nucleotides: TGTGCCAGCAGCACGGGAGCGGGGGGCCCCTCCGATACGCAGTATTTT. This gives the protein CASSTGAGGPSDTQYF. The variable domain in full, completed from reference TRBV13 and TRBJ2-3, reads AAGVIQSPRHLIKEKRETATLKCYPIPRHDTVYWYQQGPGQDPQFLISFYEKMQSDKGSIPDRFSAQQFSDYHSELNMSSLELGDSALYFCASSTGAGGPSDTQYFGPGTRLTVL.

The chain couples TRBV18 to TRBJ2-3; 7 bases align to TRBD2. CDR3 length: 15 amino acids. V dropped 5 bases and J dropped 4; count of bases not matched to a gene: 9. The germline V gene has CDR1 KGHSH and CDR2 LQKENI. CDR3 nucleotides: TGTGCCAGCTCAACGTTGACTAGCTTGGCAGATACGCAGTATTTT. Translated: CASSTLTSLADTQYF.

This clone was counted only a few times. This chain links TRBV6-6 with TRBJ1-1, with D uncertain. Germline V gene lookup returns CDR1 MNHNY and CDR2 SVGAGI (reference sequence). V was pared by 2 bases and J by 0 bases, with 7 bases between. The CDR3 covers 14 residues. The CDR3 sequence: CASSYTEMNTEAFF. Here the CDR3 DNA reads TGTGCCAGCAGTTACACAGAGATGAACACTGAAGCTTTCTTT.

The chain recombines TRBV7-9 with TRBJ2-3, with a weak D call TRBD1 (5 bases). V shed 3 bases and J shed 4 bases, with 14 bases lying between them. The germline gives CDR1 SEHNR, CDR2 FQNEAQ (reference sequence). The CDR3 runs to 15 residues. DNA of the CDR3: TGTGCCAGCAGCTTCGTTGGGGCCATGGCAGATACGCAGTATTTT. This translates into CASSFVGAMADTQYF.

CDR3 in DNA: TGCGCCAGCAGCTCGAGCAGCCTAGAGACTCTAACCTACGAGCAGTACTTC. Translation: CASSSSSLETLTYEQYF. The chain couples TRBV5-1 to TRBJ2-7; D not certain. The germline CDR1 and CDR2 sequences are SGHRS and YFSETQ. The CDR3 has 17 residues. The V end was cut by 3 bases, the J end by 2 bases, with 21 bases between.